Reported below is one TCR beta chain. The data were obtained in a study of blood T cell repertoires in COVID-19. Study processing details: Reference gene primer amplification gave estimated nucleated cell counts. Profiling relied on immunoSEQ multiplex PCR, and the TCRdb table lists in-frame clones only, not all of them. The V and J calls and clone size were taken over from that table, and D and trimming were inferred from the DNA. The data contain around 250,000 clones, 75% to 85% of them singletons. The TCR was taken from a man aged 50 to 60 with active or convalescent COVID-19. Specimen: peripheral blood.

The CDR3: CASSLALAGGEEQFF. The CDR3 region has the DNA TGTGCCAGCAGCTTGGCACTAGCGGGAGGAGAAGAGCAGTTCTTC. The chain is built from TRBV5-4 and TRBJ2-1, with TRBD2 identical over 12 bases. The CDR3 sequence is 15 residues long. V gave up 0 bases and J gave up 10 bases; unmatched junction bases: 5. The germline gives CDR1 SGHNT, CDR2 YYREEE (reference sequence).